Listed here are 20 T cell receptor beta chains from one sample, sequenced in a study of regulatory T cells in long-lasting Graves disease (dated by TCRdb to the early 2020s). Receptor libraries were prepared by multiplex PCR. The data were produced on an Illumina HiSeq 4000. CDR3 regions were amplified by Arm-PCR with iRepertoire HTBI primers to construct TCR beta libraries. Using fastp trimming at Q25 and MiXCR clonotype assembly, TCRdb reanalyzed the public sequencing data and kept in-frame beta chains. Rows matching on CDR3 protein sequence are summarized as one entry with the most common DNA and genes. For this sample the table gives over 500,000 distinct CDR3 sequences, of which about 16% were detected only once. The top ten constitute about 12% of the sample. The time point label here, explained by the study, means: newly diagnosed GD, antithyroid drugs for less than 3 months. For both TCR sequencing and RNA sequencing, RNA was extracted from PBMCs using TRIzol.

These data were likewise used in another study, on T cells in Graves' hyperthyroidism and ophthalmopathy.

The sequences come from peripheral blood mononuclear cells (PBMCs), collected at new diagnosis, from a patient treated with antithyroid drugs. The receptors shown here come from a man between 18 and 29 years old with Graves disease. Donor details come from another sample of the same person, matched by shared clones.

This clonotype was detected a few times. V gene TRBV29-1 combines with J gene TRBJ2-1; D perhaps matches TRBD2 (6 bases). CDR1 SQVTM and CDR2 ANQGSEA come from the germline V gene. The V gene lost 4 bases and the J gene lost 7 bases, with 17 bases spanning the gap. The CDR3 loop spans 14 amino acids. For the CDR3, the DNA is TGCAGCGTTGTTGCCTTCGTTCTAGCGAATGAGCAGTTCTTC. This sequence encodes CSVVAFVLANEQFF.

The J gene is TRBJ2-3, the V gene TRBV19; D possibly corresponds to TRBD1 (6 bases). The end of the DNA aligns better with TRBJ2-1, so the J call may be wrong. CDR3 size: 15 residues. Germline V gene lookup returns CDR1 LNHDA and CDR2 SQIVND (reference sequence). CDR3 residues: CASSSPGHRKYEQFF. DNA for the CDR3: TGTGCCAGTAGTTCCCCGGGACACAGAAAATACGAGCAGTTCTTC.

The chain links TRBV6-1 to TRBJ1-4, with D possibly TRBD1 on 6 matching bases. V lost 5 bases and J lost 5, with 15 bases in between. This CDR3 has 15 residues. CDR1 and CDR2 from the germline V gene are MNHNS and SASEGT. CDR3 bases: TGTGCCAGCAGTCAACGGACAGTACAAAATGAAAAACTGTTTTTT. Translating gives CASSQRTVQNEKLFF.

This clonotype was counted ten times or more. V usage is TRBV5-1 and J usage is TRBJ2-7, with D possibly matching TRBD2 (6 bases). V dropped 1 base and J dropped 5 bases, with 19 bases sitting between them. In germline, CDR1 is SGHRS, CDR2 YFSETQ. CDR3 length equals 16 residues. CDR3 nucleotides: TGCGCCAGCAGCTTGTCGTTGGGACTCGACCCCCACGAGCAGTACTTC. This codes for CASSLSLGLDPHEQYF.

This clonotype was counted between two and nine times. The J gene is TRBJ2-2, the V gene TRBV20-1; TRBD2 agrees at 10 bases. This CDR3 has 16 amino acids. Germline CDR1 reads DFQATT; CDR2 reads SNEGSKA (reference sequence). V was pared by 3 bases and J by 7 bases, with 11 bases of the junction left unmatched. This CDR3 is CSASSRTSGYYGELFF. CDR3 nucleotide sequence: TGCAGTGCTAGTTCGAGGACTAGCGGTTATTACGGGGAGCTGTTTTTT.

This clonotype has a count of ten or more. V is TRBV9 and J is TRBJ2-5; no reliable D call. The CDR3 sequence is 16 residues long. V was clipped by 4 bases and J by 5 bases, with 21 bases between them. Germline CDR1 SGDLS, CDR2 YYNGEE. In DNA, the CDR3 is TGTGCCAGCAGCTCCGAGAATGGCGCGATGGGGGAGACCCAGTACTTC. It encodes CASSSENGAMGETQYF.

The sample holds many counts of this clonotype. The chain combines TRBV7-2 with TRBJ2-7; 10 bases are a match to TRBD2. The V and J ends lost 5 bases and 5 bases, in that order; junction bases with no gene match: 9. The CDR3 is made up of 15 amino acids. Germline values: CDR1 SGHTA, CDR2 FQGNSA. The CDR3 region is CASSLLAGATHEQYF. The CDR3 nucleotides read TGTGCCAGCAGCCTTCTAGCGGGAGCAACCCACGAGCAGTACTTC.

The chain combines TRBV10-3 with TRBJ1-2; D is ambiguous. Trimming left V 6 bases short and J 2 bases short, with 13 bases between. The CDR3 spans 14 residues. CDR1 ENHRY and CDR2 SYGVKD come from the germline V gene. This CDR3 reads CAISSDGLNYGYTF. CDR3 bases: TGTGCCATCAGCTCGGACGGCCTAAACTATGGCTACACCTTC.

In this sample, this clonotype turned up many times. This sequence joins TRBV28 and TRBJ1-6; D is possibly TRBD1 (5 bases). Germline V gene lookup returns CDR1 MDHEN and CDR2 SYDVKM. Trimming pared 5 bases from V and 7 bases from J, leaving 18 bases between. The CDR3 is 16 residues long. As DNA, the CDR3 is TGTGCCAGCAGTGTACCGGGACCTTCAGGCAATTCACCCCTCCACTTT. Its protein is CASSVPGPSGNSPLHF.

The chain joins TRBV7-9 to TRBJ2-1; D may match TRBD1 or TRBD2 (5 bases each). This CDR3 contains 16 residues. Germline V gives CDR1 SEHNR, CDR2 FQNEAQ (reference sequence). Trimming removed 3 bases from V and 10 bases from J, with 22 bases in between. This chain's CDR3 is CASSLASTPPRDEQFF. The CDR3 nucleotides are TGTGCCAGCAGCTTGGCCTCGACACCGCCTCGGGACGAGCAGTTCTTC.

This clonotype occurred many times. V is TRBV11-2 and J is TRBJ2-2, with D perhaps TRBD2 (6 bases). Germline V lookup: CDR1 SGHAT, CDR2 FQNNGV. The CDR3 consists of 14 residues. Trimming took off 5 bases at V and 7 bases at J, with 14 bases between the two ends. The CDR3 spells CASSPGGPGGELFF. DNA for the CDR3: TGTGCCAGCAGCCCCGGAGGGCCAGGCGGGGAGCTGTTTTTT.

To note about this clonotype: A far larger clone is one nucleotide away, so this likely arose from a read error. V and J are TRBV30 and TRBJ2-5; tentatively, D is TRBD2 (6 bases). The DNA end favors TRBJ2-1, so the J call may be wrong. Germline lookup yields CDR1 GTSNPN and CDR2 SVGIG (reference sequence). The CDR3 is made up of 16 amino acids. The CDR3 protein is CAWSVGGSGFYSEQFF. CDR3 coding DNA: TGTGCCTGGAGTGTCGGAGGTAGCGGATTCTACAGTGAGCAGTTCTTC.

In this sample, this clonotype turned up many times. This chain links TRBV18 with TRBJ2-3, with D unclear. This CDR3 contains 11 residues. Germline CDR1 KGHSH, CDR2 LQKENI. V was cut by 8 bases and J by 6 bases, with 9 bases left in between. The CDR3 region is CASLPADTQYF. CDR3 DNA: TGTGCCAGCCTACCCGCGGATACGCAGTATTTT.

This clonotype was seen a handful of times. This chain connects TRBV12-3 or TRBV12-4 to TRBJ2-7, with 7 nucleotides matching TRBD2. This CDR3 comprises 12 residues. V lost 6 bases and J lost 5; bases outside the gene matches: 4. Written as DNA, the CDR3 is TGTGCCAGCAGCCCTGGGGGGGACGAGCAGTACTTC. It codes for CASSPGGDEQYF.

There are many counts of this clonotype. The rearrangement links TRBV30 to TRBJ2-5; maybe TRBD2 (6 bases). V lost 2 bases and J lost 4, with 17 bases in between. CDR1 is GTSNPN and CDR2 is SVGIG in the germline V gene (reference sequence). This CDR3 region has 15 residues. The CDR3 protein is CAWSRLSGDRETQYF. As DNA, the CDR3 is TGTGCCTGGAGTCGTCTTTCGGGAGACCGAGAGACCCAGTACTTC.

This CDR3 is CASSTGRGTYEQYF. DNA of the CDR3: TGTGCCAGCAGTACAGGGCGCGGTACCTACGAGCAGTACTTC. The V gene is TRBV9, the J gene TRBJ2-7, with D possibly matching TRBD1 (6 bases). The germline V gene encodes CDR1 SGDLS and CDR2 YYNGEE. This CDR3 contains 14 residues. Trimming cost V 5 bases and J 2 bases, with 14 bases left between them.

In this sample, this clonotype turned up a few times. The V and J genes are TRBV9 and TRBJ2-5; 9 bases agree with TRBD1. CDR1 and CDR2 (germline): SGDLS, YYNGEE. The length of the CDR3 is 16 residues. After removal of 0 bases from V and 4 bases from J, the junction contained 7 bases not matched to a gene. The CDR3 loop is CASSVEPGQGGETQYF. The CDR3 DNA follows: TGTGCCAGCAGCGTAGAACCGGGACAGGGTGGAGAGACCCAGTACTTC.

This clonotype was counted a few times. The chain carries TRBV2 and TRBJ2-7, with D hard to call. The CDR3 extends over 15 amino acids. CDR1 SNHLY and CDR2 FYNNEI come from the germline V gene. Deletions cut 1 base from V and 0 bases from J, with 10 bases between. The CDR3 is CASSEGPSSSYEQYF. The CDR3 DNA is TGTGCCAGCAGTGAAGGACCGTCGAGCTCCTACGAGCAGTACTTC.

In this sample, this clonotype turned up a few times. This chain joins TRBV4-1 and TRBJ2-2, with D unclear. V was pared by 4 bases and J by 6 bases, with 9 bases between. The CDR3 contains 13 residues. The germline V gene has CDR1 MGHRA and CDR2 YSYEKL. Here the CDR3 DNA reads TGCGCCAGCAGCCGGGCCCAGTCCGGGGAGCTGTTTTTT. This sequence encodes CASSRAQSGELFF.

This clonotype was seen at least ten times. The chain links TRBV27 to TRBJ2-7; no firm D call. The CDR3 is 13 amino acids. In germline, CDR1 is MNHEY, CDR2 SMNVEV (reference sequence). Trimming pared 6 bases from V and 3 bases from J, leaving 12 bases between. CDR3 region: CASRPLGNYEQYF. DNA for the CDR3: TGTGCCAGCAGGCCTCTGGGGAACTACGAGCAGTACTTC.